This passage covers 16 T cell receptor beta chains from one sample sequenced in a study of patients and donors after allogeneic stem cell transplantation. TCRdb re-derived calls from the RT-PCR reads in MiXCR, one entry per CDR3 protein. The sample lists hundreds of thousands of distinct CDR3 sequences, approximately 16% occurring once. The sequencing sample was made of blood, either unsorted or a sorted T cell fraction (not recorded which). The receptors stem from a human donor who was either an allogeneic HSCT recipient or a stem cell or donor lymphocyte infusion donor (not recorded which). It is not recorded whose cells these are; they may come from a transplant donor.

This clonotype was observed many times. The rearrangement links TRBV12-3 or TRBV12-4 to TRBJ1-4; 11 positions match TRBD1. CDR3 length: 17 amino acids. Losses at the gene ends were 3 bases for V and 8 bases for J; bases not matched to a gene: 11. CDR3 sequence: CASSFSVGQGAQEKLFF. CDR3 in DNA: TGTGCCAGCAGTTTTTCGGTTGGACAGGGGGCTCAAGAAAAACTGTTTTTT.

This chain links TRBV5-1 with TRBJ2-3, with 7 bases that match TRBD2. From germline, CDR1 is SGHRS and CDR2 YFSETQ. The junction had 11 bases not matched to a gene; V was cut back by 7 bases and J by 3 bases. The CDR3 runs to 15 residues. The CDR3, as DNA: TGCGCCAGCGCCTCGGATGGGGGACTAACAGATACGCAGTATTTT. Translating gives CASASDGGLTDTQYF.

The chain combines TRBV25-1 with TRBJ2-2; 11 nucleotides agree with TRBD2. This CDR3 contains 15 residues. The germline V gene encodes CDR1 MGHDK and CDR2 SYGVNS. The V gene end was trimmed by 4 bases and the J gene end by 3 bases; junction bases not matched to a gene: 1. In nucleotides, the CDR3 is TGTGCCAGCAGTGCGGGACTAGCGGACACCGGGGAGCTGTTTTTT. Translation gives CASSAGLADTGELFF.

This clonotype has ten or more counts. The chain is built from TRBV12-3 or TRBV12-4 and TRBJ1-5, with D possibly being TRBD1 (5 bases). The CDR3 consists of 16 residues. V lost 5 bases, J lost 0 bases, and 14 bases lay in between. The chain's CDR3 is CASSRGGSLSNQPQHF. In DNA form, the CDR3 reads TGTGCCAGCAGTCGGGGGGGGTCCCTTAGCAATCAGCCCCAGCATTTT.

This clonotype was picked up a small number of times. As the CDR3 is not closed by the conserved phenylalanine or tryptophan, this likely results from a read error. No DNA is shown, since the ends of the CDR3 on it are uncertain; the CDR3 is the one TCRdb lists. CDR3 sequence reads: CASSFLLAGVPQL. The rearrangement joins TRBV7-2 to TRBJ2-7; the D call in the table, TRBD2, was not verified against the DNA. With termini counted, the CDR3 has 13 amino acids. CDR1 is SGHTA and CDR2 is FQGNSA in the germline V gene.

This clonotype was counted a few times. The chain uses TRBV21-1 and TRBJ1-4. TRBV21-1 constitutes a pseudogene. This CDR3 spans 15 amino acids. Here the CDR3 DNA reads TGTGCCAGCAGCACAGAACGGATGGGAGTGAGGGAACTGTTTTTT. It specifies CASSTERMGVRELFF.

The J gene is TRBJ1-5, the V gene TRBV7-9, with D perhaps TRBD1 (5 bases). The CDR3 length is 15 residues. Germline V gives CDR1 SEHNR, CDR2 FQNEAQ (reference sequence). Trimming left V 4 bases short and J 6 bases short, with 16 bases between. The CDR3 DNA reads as TGTGCCAGCAGCTCCTCAGGGATATCAGGTCAGCCCCAGCATTTT. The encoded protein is CASSSSGISGQPQHF.

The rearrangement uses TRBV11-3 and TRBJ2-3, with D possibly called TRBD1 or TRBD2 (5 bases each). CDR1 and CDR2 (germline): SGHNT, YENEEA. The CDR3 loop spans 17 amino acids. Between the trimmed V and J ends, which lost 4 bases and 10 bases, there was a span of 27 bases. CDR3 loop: CASSSFQGLASGAAQYF. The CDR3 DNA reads TGTGCCAGCAGCTCCTTCCAGGGTTTGGCCAGTGGAGCGGCGCAGTATTTT.

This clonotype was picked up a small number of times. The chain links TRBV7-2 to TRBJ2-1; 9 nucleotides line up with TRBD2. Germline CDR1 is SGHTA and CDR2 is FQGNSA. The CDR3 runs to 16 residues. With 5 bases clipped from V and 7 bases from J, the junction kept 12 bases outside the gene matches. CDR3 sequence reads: CASSPQAGGRVNEQFF. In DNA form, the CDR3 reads TGTGCCAGCAGCCCTCAAGCGGGCGGGAGGGTGAATGAGCAGTTCTTC.

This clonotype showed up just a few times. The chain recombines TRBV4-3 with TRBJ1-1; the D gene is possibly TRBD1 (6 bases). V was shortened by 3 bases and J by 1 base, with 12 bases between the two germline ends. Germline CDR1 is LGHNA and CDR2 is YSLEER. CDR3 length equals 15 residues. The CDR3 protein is CASSQSPDRNTEAFF. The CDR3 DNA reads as TGCGCCAGCAGCCAGTCTCCGGACAGGAACACTGAAGCTTTCTTT.

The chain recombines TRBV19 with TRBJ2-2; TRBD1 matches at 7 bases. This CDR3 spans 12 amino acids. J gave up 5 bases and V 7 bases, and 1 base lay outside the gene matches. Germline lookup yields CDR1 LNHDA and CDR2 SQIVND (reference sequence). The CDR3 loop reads CASMTGTGELFF. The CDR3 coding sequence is TGTGCCAGTATGACAGGGACCGGGGAGCTGTTTTTT.

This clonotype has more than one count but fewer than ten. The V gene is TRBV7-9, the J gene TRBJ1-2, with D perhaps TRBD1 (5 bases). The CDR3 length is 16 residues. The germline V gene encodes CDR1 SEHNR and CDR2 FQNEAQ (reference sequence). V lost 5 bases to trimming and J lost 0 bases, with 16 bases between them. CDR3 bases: TGTGCCAGCAGCCTACAAGGAGGGGTAGCTAACTATGGCTACACCTTC. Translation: CASSLQGGVANYGYTF. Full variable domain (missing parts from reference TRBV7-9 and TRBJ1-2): DTGVSQNPRHKITKRGQNVTFRCDPISEHNRLYWYRQTLGQGPEFLTYFQNEAQLEKSRLLSDRFSAERPKGSFSTLEIQRTEQGDSAMYLCASSLQGGVANYGYTFGSGTRLTVV.

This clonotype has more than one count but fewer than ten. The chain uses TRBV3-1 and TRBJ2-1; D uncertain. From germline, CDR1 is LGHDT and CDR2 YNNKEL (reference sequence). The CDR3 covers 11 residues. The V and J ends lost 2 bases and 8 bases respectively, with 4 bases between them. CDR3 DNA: TGTGCCAGCAGCCAATTGCATGAGCAGTTCTTC. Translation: CASSQLHEQFF.

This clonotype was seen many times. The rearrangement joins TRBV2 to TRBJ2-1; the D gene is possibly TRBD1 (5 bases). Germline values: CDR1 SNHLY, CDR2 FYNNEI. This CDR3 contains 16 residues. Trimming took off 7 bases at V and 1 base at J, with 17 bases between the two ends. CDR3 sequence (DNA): TGTGCCAGCAAAAAACTACAAGGGGAATCCTACAATGAGCAGTTCTTC. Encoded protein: CASKKLQGESYNEQFF.

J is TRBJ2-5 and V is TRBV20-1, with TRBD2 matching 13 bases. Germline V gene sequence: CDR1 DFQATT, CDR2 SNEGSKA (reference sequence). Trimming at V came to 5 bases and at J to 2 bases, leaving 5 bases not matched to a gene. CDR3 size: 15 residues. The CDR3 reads CSALGLAGAQETQYF. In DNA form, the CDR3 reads TGCAGTGCTCTCGGACTAGCGGGGGCACAAGAGACCCAGTACTTC.

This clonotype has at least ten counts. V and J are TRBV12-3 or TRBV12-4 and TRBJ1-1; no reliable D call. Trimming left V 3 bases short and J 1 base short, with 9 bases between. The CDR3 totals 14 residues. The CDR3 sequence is CASSLSGPNTEAFF. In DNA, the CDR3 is TGTGCCAGCAGTTTGTCCGGGCCGAACACTGAAGCTTTCTTT.